The present T cell receptor beta chain was sequenced within a study of identical twins. TCRdb fed the 5' RACE reads into MiXCR, producing one record per CDR3 protein. The table lists around 650,000 distinct CDR3 sequences, 7% to 7.5% of them singletons. CDR1 and CDR2 (germline): DFQATT, SNEGSKA (reference sequence). V shed 1 base and J 1 base; nucleotides not matched to a gene: 4. The CDR3 has 16 amino acids. These data were likewise used in another study, on yellow fever vaccine responses in identical twins.

This chain joins TRBV20-1 and TRBJ1-4; the match to TRBD1 covers 9 bases. The TCR sequence derives from a woman between 18 and 30 years old in good health. Sequencing input: PBMCs. CDR3 sequence: CSARAGTGLTNEKLFF. CDR3 DNA: TGCAGTGCTAGAGCCGGGACAGGGTTAACTAATGAAAAACTGTTTTTT.